This T cell receptor beta chain stems from a study of T cells after yellow fever vaccination. TCRdb independently ran MiXCR on the 5' RACE reads; one entry per CDR3 protein. This sample carries about 630,000 distinct CDR3 sequences, around 12% of them seen once, and the ten largest clones take about 15%. This clonotype was seen a handful of times. No antigen is known for it. Overall study findings and caveats: Only a minor proportion of clonotypes was detected across both CD4 and CD8 compartments. From the bulk population, abundant clonotypes could contaminate and appear within FACS-sorted repertoires.

The CDR3 covers 13 residues. Looked up from germline, CDR1 is DFQATT and CDR2 is SNEGSKA (reference sequence). V was shortened by 6 bases and J by 5 bases, with 16 bases between the two germline ends. The chain joins TRBV20-1 to TRBJ1-1, with TRBD1 as a possible D gene (5 bases). This sequence originates from a man younger than 45 who received the YFV17D yellow fever vaccine. Sequenced here: PBMCs, sampled on the day of the yellow fever booster vaccination. CDR3 protein: CSAPGARRTEAFF. Here the CDR3 DNA reads TGCAGTGCCCCCGGGGCCCGGCGAACTGAAGCTTTCTTT.